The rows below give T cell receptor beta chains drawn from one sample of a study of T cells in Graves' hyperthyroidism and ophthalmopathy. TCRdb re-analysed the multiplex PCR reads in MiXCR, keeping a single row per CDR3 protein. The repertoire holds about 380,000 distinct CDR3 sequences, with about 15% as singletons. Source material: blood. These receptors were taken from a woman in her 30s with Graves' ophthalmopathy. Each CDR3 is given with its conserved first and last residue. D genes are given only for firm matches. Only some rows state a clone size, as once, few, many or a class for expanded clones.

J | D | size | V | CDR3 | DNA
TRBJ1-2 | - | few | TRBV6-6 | CASSYSHNNYGYTF | TGTGCCAGCAGTTACTCCCATAATAACTATGGCTACACCTTC
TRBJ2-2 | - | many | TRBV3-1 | CASSQEHNTGELFF | TGTGCCAGCAGCCAAGAACACAACACCGGGGAGCTGTTTTTT
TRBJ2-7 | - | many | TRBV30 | CAWNVVSSYEQYF | TGTGCCTGGAACGTCGTCAGCTCCTACGAGCAGTACTTC
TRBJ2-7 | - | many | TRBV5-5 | CASSFGSGNEQYF | TGTGCCAGCAGCTTCGGATCGGGGAACGAGCAGTACTTC
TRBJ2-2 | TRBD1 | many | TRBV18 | CASSPAGTGTTGELFF | TGTGCCAGCTCACCGGCCGGGACAGGGACCACCGGGGAGCTGTTTTTT
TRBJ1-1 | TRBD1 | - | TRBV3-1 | CASSQTRQGSEAFF | TGTGCCAGCAGCCAAACCCGACAGGGCTCGGAAGCTTTCTTT
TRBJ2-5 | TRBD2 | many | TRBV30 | CAWSVGTSGYLETQYF | TGTGCCTGGAGTGTAGGGACTAGCGGGTATTTGGAGACCCAGTACTTC
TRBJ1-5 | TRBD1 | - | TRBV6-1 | CASSQTGREPQHF | TGTGCCAGCAGCCAGACAGGGAGGGAGCCCCAGCATTTT
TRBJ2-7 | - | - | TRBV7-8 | CASSLRAHRGSSYEQYF | TGTGCCAGCAGCTTGCGGGCACATCGAGGGAGCTCCTACGAGCAGTACTTC
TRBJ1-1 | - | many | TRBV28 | CASSATGMNTEAFF | TGTGCCAGCAGTGCCACGGGGATGAACACTGAAGCTTTCTTT
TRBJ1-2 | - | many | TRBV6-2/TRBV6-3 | CASSYRGLPNYGYTF | TGTGCCAGCAGTTACAGGGGACTGCCTAACTATGGCTACACCTTC
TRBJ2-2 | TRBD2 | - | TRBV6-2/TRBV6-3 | CASSTSGGGPGELFF | TGTGCCAGCAGCACAAGCGGGGGGGGCCCCGGGGAGCTGTTTTTT
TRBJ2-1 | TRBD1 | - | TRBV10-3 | CAIRDRAYNEQFF | TGTGCCATCAGGGACAGGGCGTACAATGAGCAGTTCTTC
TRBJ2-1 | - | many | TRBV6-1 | CASSEGGTPNEQFF | TGTGCCAGCAGTGAAGGCGGGACTCCAAATGAGCAGTTCTTC
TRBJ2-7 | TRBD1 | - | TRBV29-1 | CSVDAGTAVYEQYF | TGCAGCGTCGATGCCGGGACAGCCGTCTACGAGCAGTACTTC
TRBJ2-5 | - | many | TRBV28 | CASSNGATETQYF | TGTGCCAGCAGTAACGGGGCTACAGAGACCCAGTACTTC